Detailed here is one T cell receptor (beta chain). Its target is not known. This CDR3 has 16 residues. Germline lookup yields CDR1 SGHRS and CDR2 YFSETQ. The J segment lost 7 bases and the V segment lost 1 base, leaving 7 bases of the junction unmatched. This record comes from a study of response to subunit inactivated influenza vaccine. One entry per CDR3 protein results from TCRdb running MiXCR on the RT-PCR reads. In the table there are 800,000 or so distinct CDR3 sequences, about 20% of which are singletons. Findings and caveats of the study: Authors suggested each seasonal flu vaccination may recruit only limited numbers of new T cells.

The clonotype comes from a man aged 45 to 65 who received an inactivated influenza vaccine. The V gene is TRBV5-1, the J gene TRBJ2-4, with 11 bases matching TRBD2. The material was PBMCs from blood, obtained less than 6 days after vaccination. CDR3 coding DNA: TGCGCCAGCAGCTTGACTAGCGGGAGAAAGGAGAACATTCAGTACTTC. Amino acids: CASSLTSGRKENIQYF.